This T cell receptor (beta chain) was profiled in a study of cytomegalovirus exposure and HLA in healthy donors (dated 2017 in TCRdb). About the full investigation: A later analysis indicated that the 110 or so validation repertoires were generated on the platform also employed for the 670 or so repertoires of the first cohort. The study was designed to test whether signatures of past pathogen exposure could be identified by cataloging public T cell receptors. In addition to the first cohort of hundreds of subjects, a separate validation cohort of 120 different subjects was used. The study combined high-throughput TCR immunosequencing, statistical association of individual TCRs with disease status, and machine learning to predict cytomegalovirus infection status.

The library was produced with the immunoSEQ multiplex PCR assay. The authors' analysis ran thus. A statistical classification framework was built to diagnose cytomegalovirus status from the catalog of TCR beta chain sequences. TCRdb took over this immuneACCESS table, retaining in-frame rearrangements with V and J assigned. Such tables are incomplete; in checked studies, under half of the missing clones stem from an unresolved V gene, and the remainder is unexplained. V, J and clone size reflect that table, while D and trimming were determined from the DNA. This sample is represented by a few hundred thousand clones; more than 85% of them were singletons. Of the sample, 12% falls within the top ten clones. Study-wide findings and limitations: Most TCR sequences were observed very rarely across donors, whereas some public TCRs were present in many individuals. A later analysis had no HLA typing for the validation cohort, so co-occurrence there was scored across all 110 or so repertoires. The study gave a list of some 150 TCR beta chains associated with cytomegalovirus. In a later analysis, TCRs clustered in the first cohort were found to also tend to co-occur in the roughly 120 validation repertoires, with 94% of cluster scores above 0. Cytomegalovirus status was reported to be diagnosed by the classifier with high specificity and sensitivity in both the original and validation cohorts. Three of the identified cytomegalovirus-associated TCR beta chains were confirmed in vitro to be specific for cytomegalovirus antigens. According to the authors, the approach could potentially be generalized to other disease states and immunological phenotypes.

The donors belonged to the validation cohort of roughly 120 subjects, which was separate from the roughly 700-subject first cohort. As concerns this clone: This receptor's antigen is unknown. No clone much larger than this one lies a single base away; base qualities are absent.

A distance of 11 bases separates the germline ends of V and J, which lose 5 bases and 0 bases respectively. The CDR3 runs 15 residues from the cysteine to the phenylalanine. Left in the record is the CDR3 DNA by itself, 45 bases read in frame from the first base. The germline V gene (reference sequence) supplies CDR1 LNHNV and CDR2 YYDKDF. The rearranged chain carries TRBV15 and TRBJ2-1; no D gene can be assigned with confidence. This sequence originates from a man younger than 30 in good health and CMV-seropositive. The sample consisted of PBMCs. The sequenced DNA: TGTGCCACCAGCGATACTCGCGCCTCCTACAATGAGCAGTTCTTC. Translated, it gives CATSDTRASYNEQFF. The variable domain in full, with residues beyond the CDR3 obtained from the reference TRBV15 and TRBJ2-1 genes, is DAMVIQNPRYQVTQFGKPVTLSCSQTLNHNVMYWYQQKSSQAPKLLFHYYDKDFNNEADTPDNFQSRRPNTSFCFLDIRSPGLGDTAMYLCATSDTRASYNEQFFGPGTRLTVL.